This T cell receptor beta chain was captured in a study of early T cells in non-severe SARS-CoV-2 infection. Each single cDNA molecule received a unique molecular identifier. MiXCR, run by TCRdb on the 5' RACE reads, gives a single entry per CDR3 protein. The sample records more than 80,000 distinct CDR3 sequences, approximately 15% being singletons. Trimming left V 4 bases short and J 6 bases short, with 13 bases between. The CDR3 is made up of 13 amino acids. The germline V gene encodes CDR1 SGHRS and CDR2 YFSETQ. In this sample, this clonotype turned up a few times. Sequencing was performed on whole blood. This TCR was sampled from an adult who was a healthcare worker with PCR-confirmed SARS-CoV-2 infection or an uninfected control (not recorded which). The chain employs TRBV5-1 and TRBJ1-2, with D possibly TRBD1 on 5 matching bases. The CDR3 bases are TGCGCCAGCAGCCTAGCCACGGGGGATGGCTACACCTTC. Its protein is CASSLATGDGYTF.